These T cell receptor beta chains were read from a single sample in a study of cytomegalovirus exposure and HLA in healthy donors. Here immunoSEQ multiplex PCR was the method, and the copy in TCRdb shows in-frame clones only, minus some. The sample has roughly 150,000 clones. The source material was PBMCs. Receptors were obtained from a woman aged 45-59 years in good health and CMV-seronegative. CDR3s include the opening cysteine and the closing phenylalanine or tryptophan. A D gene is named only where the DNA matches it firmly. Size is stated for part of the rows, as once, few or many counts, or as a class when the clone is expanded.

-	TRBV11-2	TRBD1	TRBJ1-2	TGTGCCAGCAGCTTATCCCTTCCGGGACAGGGGGGGCATGGCTACACCTTC	CASSLSLPGQGGHGYTF
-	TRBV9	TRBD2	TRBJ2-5	TGTGCCAGCAGCGTAGGGGGATTAGCGGGGGATAAAGAGACCCAGTACTTC	CASSVGGLAGDKETQYF
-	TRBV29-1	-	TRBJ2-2	TGCAGCGTTCAGGGGAACACCGGGGAGCTGTTTTTT	CSVQGNTGELFF
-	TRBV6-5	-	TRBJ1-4	TGTGCCAGCAGTCCTCTAGGAGGGAAAGTTGAAAAACTGTTTTTT	CASSPLGGKVEKLFF
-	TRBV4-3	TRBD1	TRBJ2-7	TGCGCCAGCAGCCTGACAGGGGGCCTGAGCGAGCAGTACTTC	CASSLTGGLSEQYF
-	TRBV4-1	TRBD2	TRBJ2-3	TGCGCCAGCAGCCAGAATCCGGGACTAGCGGGAGAGACTGAGCAGTATTTT	CASSQNPGLAGETEQYF
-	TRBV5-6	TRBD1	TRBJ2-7	TGTGCCAGCAGCCCCGGACAGGGTTTCTACGAGCAGTACTTC	CASSPGQGFYEQYF
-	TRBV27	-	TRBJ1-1	TGTGCCAGCAGTCCGCTGAGTAGACTCTCAGGGGCTGAAGCTTTCTTT	CASSPLSRLSGAEAFF
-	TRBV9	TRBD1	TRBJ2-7	TGTGCCAGCAGCGGACAGGACAGGGCGGGTGAGCAGTACTTC	CASSGQDRAGEQYF
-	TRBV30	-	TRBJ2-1	TGTGCCTGGAAGACGGGGTCCGATGAGCAGTTCTTC	CAWKTGSDEQFF
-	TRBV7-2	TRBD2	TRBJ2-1	TGTGCCAGCAGCTCACTAGCGGGAGGCTCCTACAATGAGCAGTTCTTC	CASSSLAGGSYNEQFF
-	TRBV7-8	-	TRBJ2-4	TGTGCCAGCAGCCAGGGTCAGCTAGCCAAAAACATTCAGTACTTC	CASSQGQLAKNIQYF
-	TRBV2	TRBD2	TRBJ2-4	TGTGCCAGCATGGGGGGGGCCAAAAACATTCAGTACTTC	CASMGGAKNIQYF
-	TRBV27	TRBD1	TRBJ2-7	TGTGCCAGCAGCACATACTCAGGGGGCAACGAGCAGTACTTC	CASSTYSGGNEQYF
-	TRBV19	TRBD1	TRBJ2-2	TGTGCCAGTAGGGTGGACAGGGGGCACCCGAACACCGGGGAGCTGTTTTTT	CASRVDRGHPNTGELFF
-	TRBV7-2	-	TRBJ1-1	TGTGCCAGCAGCTCAGGGGCGAACACTGAAGCTTTCTTT	CASSSGANTEAFF
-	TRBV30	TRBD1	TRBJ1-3	TGTGCCTGGAGTGTAAGCGCAGGGGGTGTTGGAAACACCATATATTTT	CAWSVSAGGVGNTIYF
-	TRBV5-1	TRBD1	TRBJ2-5	TGCGCCAGCAGCTCGACCGGGACAGGGGAAGAGACCCAGTACTTC	CASSSTGTGEETQYF
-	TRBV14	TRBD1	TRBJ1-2	TGTGCCAGCAGCCACGACAGGGTTTTAGGCTACACCTTC	CASSHDRVLGYTF
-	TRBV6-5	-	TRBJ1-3	TGTGCCAGCAGCCCTAACAGGGAAACTGGAAACACCATATATTTT	CASSPNRETGNTIYF
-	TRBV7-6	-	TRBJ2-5	TGTGCCAGCAGCCTAAACACAGGGGAGGAAGAGACCCAGTACTTC	CASSLNTGEEETQYF
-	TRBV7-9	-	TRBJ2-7	TGTGCCAGCAGCTTGGGTCTAGACTACGAGCAGTACTTC	CASSLGLDYEQYF
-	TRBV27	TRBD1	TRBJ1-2	TGTGCCAGCAGTTTATCAGGACAGGGGGACGGCTACACCTTC	CASSLSGQGDGYTF
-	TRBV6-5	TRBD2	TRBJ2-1	TGTGCCAGCAGTTCCTCTCTAGCGGGGGGTTACAATGAGCAGTTCTTC	CASSSSLAGGYNEQFF
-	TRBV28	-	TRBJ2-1	TGTGCCACCAGTTCCCGGGACTCGACTGACAATGAGCAGTTCTTC	CATSSRDSTDNEQFF
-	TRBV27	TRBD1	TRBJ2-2	TGTGCCAGCAGTCGACAGGGGAAGTACAACACCGGGGAGCTGTTTTTT	CASSRQGKYNTGELFF
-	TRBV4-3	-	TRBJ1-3	TGCGCCAGCAGCCCGGGACACGACCTTTCTGGAAACACCATATATTTT	CASSPGHDLSGNTIYF
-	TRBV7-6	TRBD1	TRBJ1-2	TGTGCCAGCAGCTTAGCCCGGACAGGGGGCGGGATGGACTATGGCTACACCTTC	CASSLARTGGGMDYGYTF
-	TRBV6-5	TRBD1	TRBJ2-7	TGTGCCAGCAGTTACGGGACAGCCATATACGAGCAGTACTTC	CASSYGTAIYEQYF
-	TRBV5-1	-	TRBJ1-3	TGCGCCAGCAGCTTGGCCTCGCGAAGTAACAGATACTCTGGAAACACCATATATTTT	CASSLASRSNRYSGNTIYF
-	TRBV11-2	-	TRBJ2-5	TGTGCCAGCAGCTCCACCCTAGGAGAGACCCAGTACTTC	CASSSTLGETQYF
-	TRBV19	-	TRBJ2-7	TGTGCCAGTAGTTCACAGCATCAAAAAGCCTCCTACGAGCAGTACTTC	CASSSQHQKASYEQYF
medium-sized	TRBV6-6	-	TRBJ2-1	TGTGCCAGCAGTTACCCCGGGAATGAGCAGTTCTTC	CASSYPGNEQFF
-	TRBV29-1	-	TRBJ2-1	TGCAGCGGATCAGACGGGAGCTCCTACAATGAGCAGTTCTTC	CSGSDGSSYNEQFF
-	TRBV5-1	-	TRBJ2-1	TGCGCCAGCAGCCCGGACAATGAGCAGTTCTTC	CASSPDNEQFF
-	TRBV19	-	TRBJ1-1	TGTGCCAGTAGTATAACGAACGGGAACACTGAAGCTTTCTTT	CASSITNGNTEAFF
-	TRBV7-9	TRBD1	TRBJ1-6	TGTGCCAGCAGCTCCTGGACAGGGGGCCGATATAATTCACCCCTCCACTTT	CASSSWTGGRYNSPLHF
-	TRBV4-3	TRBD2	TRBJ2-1	TGCGCCAGCAGCCAAGATAGGCTAGCGGGAGGGGTCAATGAGCAGTTCTTC	CASSQDRLAGGVNEQFF
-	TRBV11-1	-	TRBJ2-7	TGTGCCAGCAGCTTAGGATTACCAGATACCTACGAGCAGTACTTC	CASSLGLPDTYEQYF
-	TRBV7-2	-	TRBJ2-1	TGTGCCAGCACCATTCGGGTACAGGGTTTTGTCGACAATGAGCAGTTCTTC	CASTIRVQGFVDNEQFF
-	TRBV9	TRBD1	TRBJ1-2	TGTGCCAGCAGCGTCGGACAGGGTTTGGGTGGCTACACCTTC	CASSVGQGLGGYTF
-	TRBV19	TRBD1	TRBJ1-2	TGTGCCAGTAGTATGACAGGGACGGGCGGCTACACCTTC	CASSMTGTGGYTF
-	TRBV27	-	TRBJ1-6	TGTGCCAGCACCCCATCCGGGGGAGGTAATTCACCCCTCCACTTT	CASTPSGGGNSPLHF
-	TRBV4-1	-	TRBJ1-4	TGCGCCAGCAGCCAAGAGGACAGCCCAACTAATGAAAAACTGTTTTTT	CASSQEDSPTNEKLFF
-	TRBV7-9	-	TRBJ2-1	TGTGCCAGCAGCTTAGACGGGGTTTACAATGAGCAGTTCTTC	CASSLDGVYNEQFF